This TCR beta chain was identified in a study of CD8 T cells in Susac syndrome. Reverse transcription of 0.5 to 1 ug RNA was performed with random hexamers. An immunoSEQ multiplex PCR amplified TCR beta CDR3 over 54 Vbeta and 13 Jbeta. Via MiXCR, TCRdb re-called the immunoSEQ multiplex PCR reads, giving one row per CDR3 protein. The table includes around 190,000 distinct CDR3 sequences, around 93% detected once. Trimming took 0 bases from V and 0 from J, leaving 15 bases between them. Germline lookup yields CDR1 SGHNT and CDR2 YYREEE (reference sequence). This CDR3 contains 17 residues. TCR beta from blood CD8+ and CD4+ T cells was sequenced. Healthy donors acted as controls, with matching for age and sex. Purification of the CD8+ and CD4+ T cells relied on negative isolation, and TEMRA cells underwent FACS enrichment.

The chain links TRBV5-4 to TRBJ1-1; a weak D match, TRBD1 (5 bases). The TCR was taken from a human donor in good health. The sequencing input was CD4+ T cells from PBMCs. CDR3 coding DNA: TGTGCCAGCAGCTTGGAACCTATGGGACGGATGAACACTGAAGCTTTCTTT. Translating it yields CASSLEPMGRMNTEAFF.